The present entry profiles one T cell receptor beta chain with its context. What it recognizes is unknown. The CDR3 is 15 amino acids. Germline CDR1 and CDR2: SGHVS and FNYEAQ. 5' RACE with UMI labels generated the TRB cDNA libraries. TCRdb reprocessed the 5' RACE reads, with one entry per CDR3 protein and no DNA. The sample holds some 54,000 distinct CDR3 sequences. These data originate in a study of CXCR3-negative and CXCR3-positive naive CD8 T cells. General study points: Comparison of naive subsets found surface CD5 to be comparable, and TCR strength was inferred on the basis of TRB CDR3 properties. In CXCR3-positive naive cells, the TRB CDR3s were more hydrophobic than in CXCR3-negative naive cells. Comparison of naive CXCR3-negative and CXCR3-positive cells revealed similar TRBV-TRBJ usage, while memory cells differed.

This TCR was sampled from a human donor in good health. Some clones in this sample may be carry-over from other donors' samples. Material for sequencing was naive CXCR3+ CD8+ T cells from blood. Subset denoted: CD45RO-CCR7+CD27+CD95- naive CD8+ T cells expressing CXCR3 (TNR3+). The chain is built from TRBV7-6 and TRBJ1-5; TCRdb names TRBD1, which stays unverified in the absence of DNA. The CDR3 loop is CASSPRTGGYQPQHF.